Each of the 22 T cell receptor beta chains below was sequenced from the same sample in a study of blood T cell repertoires in COVID-19. The data were produced by immunoSEQ multiplex PCR, yet TCRdb's version contains in-frame clones alone and is incomplete. The data contain roughly 180,000 clones, around four fifths of them singletons. Sequencing was performed on PBMCs or T cells enriched from blood (not recorded which). The receptors derive from a middle-aged man who had recovered from COVID-19.

The chain links TRBV5-1 to TRBJ1-1; a possible D gene is TRBD1 (5 bases). The CDR3 totals 15 residues. Germline V gives CDR1 SGHRS, CDR2 YFSETQ. Trimming cost V 5 bases and J 1 base, with 15 bases left between them. CDR3 in amino acids: CASSWTSIRNTEAFF. The CDR3, as DNA: TGCGCCAGCAGTTGGACAAGTATCCGGAACACTGAAGCTTTCTTT.

This chain uses TRBV3-1 (or the pseudogene TRBV3-2) with TRBJ2-7, with 11 bases that match TRBD2. The germline CDR1 and CDR2 sequences are LGHDT and YNNKEL (reference sequence). This CDR3 comprises 15 residues. The ends lost 4 bases at V and 5 bases at J; junction bases unmatched: 7. Here the CDR3 reads CASSPRLAGRNEQYV. CDR3 bases: TGTGCCAGCAGCCCCCGACTAGCGGGACGGAACGAGCAGTACGTC.

The V and J genes are TRBV11-2 and TRBJ1-5; D call uncertain. Deletions cut 0 bases from V and 9 bases from J, with 12 bases between. Germline V CDR1 and CDR2: SGHAT, FQNNGV. This CDR3 is built from 14 residues. CDR3 sequence: CASSLDAGLGPQHF. CDR3 coding DNA: TGTGCCAGCAGCTTAGATGCAGGCCTGGGGCCCCAGCATTTT.

The V gene is TRBV7-2, the J gene TRBJ2-5; TRBD1 is a possible D gene (5 bases). The V and J ends lost 3 bases and 3 bases respectively, with 11 bases between them. The CDR3 length is 14 residues. CDR1 and CDR2 from the germline V gene are SGHTA and FQGNSA. This chain's CDR3 is CASSFISREETQYF. CDR3 coding DNA: TGTGCCAGCAGCTTTATAAGCAGGGAAGAGACCCAGTACTTC.

This chain joins TRBV6-1 and TRBJ1-2, with D unclear. The germline gives CDR1 MNHNS, CDR2 SASEGT. The V and J ends lost 3 bases and 7 bases respectively, with 6 bases between them. The CDR3 is 11 amino acids. The CDR3 DNA reads as TGTGCCAGCAGTGACCTTCCTGGCTACACCTTC. Translated: CASSDLPGYTF.

The chain uses TRBV7-3 and TRBJ2-5; possibly TRBD2 for D (5 bases). The CDR3 consists of 14 residues. The germline gives CDR1 SGHTA, CDR2 FQGTGA. Trimming took off 2 bases at V and 5 bases at J, with 12 bases between the two ends. Written as DNA, the CDR3 is TGTGCCAGCAGCTTATCTCACGGGAAGGAGACCCAGTACTTC. Translated, it gives CASSLSHGKETQYF.

The chain is built from TRBV7-5 and TRBJ2-3; the D call in the table, TRBD1, was not verified against the DNA. TRBV7-5 is annotated as a pseudogene. The CDR3 spans 16 residues. For the CDR3, the DNA is TGTGCCAGAAGCCCGCGGACAGGGAAAGACACAGATACGCAGTATTTT. This gives the protein CARSPRTGKDTDTQYF.

V and J are TRBV7-2 and TRBJ1-6, with D unresolved. CDR1 SGHTA and CDR2 FQGNSA come from the germline V gene. This CDR3 spans 14 amino acids. V lost 2 bases, J lost 9 bases, and 11 bases lay in between. CDR3 sequence: CASSLSPVTSPLHF. CDR3 bases: TGTGCCAGCAGCTTAAGTCCAGTTACTTCACCCCTCCACTTT.

This rearrangement joins TRBV27 to TRBJ1-4; D is ambiguous. The germline V and J ends were trimmed by 3 bases and 7 bases, with 15 bases remaining between them. This CDR3 is built from 15 residues. Germline CDR1 and CDR2: MNHEY and SMNVEV (reference sequence). For the CDR3, the DNA is TGTGCCAGCAGTTTTCGGGCGGGGTTTGCTGAAAAACTGTTTTTT. Its protein product is CASSFRAGFAEKLFF.

The chain links TRBV4-1 to TRBJ2-1; perhaps TRBD2 as D (6 bases). The CDR3 contains 15 residues. Between the trimmed V and J ends, which lost 4 bases and 1 base, there was a span of 11 bases. Germline CDR1 MGHRA, CDR2 YSYEKL. This CDR3 reads CASSLPSESYNEQFF. The CDR3 DNA sequence: TGCGCCAGCAGCCTGCCTAGCGAGTCCTACAATGAGCAGTTCTTC.

V gene TRBV28 combines with J gene TRBJ1-1, with a weak D call TRBD1 (5 bases). In germline, CDR1 is MDHEN, CDR2 SYDVKM. The CDR3 runs to 14 residues. V lost 2 bases and J lost 5, with 12 bases in between. CDR3 protein: CASSLGGEGTEAFF. The CDR3 nucleotides are TGTGCCAGCAGTTTAGGAGGGGAGGGGACTGAAGCTTTCTTT. The whole variable domain, remainder taken from reference TRBV28 and TRBJ1-1, is DVKVTQSSRYLVKRTGEKVFLECVQDMDHENMFWYRQDPGLGLRLIYFSYDVKMKEKGDIPEGYSVSREKKERFSLILESASTNQTSMYLCASSLGGEGTEAFFGQGTRLTVV.

V and J are TRBV24-1 and TRBJ2-3, with 8 bases that match TRBD1. There are 15 residues in the CDR3. Trimming removed 5 bases from V and 2 bases from J; junction bases left unmatched: 5. Germline lookup yields CDR1 KGHDR and CDR2 SFDVKD. CDR3 amino acids: CATSATGGNTDTQYF. DNA for the CDR3: TGTGCCACCAGTGCAACAGGGGGAAACACAGATACGCAGTATTTT.

The chain employs TRBV9 and TRBJ2-3; 7 bases line up with TRBD2. V lost 4 bases and J lost 3; bases outside the gene matches: 17. The length of the CDR3 is 18 residues. Germline lookup yields CDR1 SGDLS and CDR2 YYNGEE. The CDR3 reads CASSPNAQAGTLTDTQYF. As DNA, the CDR3 is TGTGCCAGCAGCCCTAACGCCCAAGCGGGAACCTTAACAGATACGCAGTATTTT.

This chain uses TRBV14 with TRBJ2-7; D might be TRBD2 (6 bases). V shed 1 base and J shed 0 bases, with 10 bases lying between them. The CDR3 extends over 15 amino acids. Per germline, CDR1 SGHDN and CDR2 FVKESK. Here the CDR3 reads CASSQAPGDSYEQYF. The CDR3 DNA sequence: TGTGCCAGCAGCCAAGCCCCGGGAGACTCCTACGAGCAGTACTTC.

The V gene is TRBV6-1, the J gene TRBJ2-1; tentatively, D is TRBD2 (7 bases). V shed 1 base and J shed 5 bases, with 12 bases lying between them. The CDR3 totals 15 residues. In germline, CDR1 is MNHNS, CDR2 SASEGT. The CDR3 is CASSEEEGGHNEQFF. In DNA, the CDR3 is TGTGCCAGCAGTGAAGAAGAGGGGGGGCACAATGAGCAGTTCTTC.

The rearrangement links TRBV28 to TRBJ2-7, with a tentative D call TRBD2 (5 bases). Germline V gene sequence: CDR1 MDHEN, CDR2 SYDVKM. The ends were cut back, 1 base at V and 3 bases at J, with 10 bases in the middle. The CDR3 covers 14 residues. CDR3 nucleotide sequence: TGTGCCAGCAGTTTATCGACTAACGACTACGAGCAGTACTTC. Protein: CASSLSTNDYEQYF. The full variable domain, in which reference TRBV28 and TRBJ2-7 provide the parts outside the CDR3, is DVKVTQSSRYLVKRTGEKVFLECVQDMDHENMFWYRQDPGLGLRLIYFSYDVKMKEKGDIPEGYSVSREKKERFSLILESASTNQTSMYLCASSLSTNDYEQYFGPGTRLTVT.

The V and J genes are TRBV2 and TRBJ2-3, with D possibly matching TRBD1 (5 bases). The CDR3 runs to 13 residues. Per the germline V gene, CDR1 is SNHLY and CDR2 is FYNNEI. Deletions cut 7 bases from V and 1 base from J, with 9 bases between. CDR3: CASTRAGTDTQYF. The DNA of the CDR3 is TGTGCCAGCACCAGGGCGGGCACAGATACGCAGTATTTT.

This sequence joins TRBV5-4 and TRBJ1-1, with D possibly being TRBD1 (5 bases). V was trimmed by 4 bases and J by 3 bases, leaving 19 bases between them. Germline V gives CDR1 SGHNT, CDR2 YYREEE (reference sequence). The CDR3 runs 16 residues. This chain's CDR3 is CASSRGAAFSDTEAFF. CDR3 DNA: TGTGCCAGCAGCCGCGGGGCCGCTTTTTCGGACACTGAAGCTTTCTTT.

This chain joins TRBV27 and TRBJ1-4, with 9 bases lining up with TRBD1. The CDR3 consists of 15 residues. V was pared by 4 bases and J by 5 bases, with 5 bases of the junction left unmatched. CDR1 and CDR2 from the germline V gene are MNHEY and SMNVEV (reference sequence). The CDR3, as DNA: TGTGCCAGCAGTTCACGACAGGGGGGGAATGAAAAACTGTTTTTT. Protein product: CASSSRQGGNEKLFF.

CDR3 sequence (DNA): TGTGCCAGCAGCCCCGGACAGGGAAATCGATTGGTTGCTGAAGCTTTCTTT. Its translation is CASSPGQGNRLVAEAFF. The chain joins TRBV7-8 to TRBJ1-1; the match to TRBD1 covers 8 bases. Unmatched junction bases numbered 17, after V lost 5 bases and J lost 6 bases. Germline-derived CDR1 and CDR2 are SGHVS and FQNEAQ. The CDR3 totals 17 residues.

The chain recombines TRBV30 with TRBJ2-7, with 7 bases that match TRBD2. CDR3 size: 15 residues. The V gene end was trimmed by 1 base and the J gene end by 4 bases; junction bases not matched to a gene: 10. Germline CDR1 and CDR2: GTSNPN and SVGIG (reference sequence). The CDR3 DNA reads TGTGCCTGGAGTGATAGAGCGGGAAGAGGGTACGAGCAGTACTTC. Its translation is CAWSDRAGRGYEQYF.

The genes are TRBV2 and TRBJ2-7; D may be TRBD1 (5 bases). Trimming removed 3 bases at V and 0 bases at J, with 9 bases between. This CDR3 is 14 amino acids long. CDR1 is SNHLY, CDR2 FYNNEI, per germline. The CDR3 sequence is CASSDHRFSYEQYF. In DNA form, the CDR3 reads TGTGCCAGCAGTGATCACAGGTTCTCCTACGAGCAGTACTTC.